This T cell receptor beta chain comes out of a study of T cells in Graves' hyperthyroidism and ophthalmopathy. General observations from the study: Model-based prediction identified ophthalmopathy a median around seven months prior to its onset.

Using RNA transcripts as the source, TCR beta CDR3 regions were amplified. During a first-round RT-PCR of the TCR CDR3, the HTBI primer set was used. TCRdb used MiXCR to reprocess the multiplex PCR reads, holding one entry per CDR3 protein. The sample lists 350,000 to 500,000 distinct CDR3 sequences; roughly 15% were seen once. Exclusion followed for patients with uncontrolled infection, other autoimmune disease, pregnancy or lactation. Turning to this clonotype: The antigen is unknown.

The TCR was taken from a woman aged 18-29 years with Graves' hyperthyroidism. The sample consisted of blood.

The CDR3 DNA follows: TGCGCCAGCAGCCGAGCCGGAGACCTAGGTGGCTACACCTTC. Protein: CASSRAGDLGGYTF. The gene calls are TRBV4-1 and TRBJ1-2; no reliable D call. Germline V gene sequence: CDR1 MGHRA, CDR2 YSYEKL. This CDR3 is 14 amino acids long. Trimming cost V 4 bases and J 7 bases, with 16 bases left between them.